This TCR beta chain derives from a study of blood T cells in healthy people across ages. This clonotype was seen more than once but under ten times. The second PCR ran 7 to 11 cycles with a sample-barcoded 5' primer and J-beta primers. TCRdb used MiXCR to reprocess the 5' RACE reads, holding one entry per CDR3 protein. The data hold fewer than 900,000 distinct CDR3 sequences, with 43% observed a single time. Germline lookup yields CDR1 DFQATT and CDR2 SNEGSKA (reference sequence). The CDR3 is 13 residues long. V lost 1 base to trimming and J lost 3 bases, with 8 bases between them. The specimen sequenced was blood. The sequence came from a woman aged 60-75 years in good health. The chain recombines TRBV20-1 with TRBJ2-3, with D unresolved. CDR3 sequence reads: CSARAVATDTQYF. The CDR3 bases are TGCAGTGCTAGAGCCGTAGCTACAGATACGCAGTATTTT.